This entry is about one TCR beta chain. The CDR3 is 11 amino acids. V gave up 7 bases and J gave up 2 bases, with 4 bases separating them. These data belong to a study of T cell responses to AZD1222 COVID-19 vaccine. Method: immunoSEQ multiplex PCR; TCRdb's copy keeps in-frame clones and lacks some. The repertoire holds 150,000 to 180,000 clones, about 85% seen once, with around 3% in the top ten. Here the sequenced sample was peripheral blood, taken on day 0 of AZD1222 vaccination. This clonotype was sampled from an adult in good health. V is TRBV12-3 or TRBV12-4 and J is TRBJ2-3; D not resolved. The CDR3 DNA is TGTGCCAGCACCAACACAGATACGCAGTATTTT. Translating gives CASTNTDTQYF.